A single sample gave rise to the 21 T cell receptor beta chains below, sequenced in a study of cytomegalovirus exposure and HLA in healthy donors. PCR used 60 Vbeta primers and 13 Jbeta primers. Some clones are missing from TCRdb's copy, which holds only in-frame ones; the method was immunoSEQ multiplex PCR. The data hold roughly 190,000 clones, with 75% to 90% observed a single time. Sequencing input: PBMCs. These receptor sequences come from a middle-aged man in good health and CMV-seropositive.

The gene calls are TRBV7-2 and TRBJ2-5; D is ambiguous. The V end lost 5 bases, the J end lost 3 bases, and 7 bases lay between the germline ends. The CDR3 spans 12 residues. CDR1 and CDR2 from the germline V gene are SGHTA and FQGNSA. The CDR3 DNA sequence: TGTGCCAGCAGCCGCCAGAAAGAGACCCAGTACTTC. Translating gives CASSRQKETQYF. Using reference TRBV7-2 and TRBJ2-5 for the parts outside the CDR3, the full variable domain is GAGVSQSPSNKVTEKGKDVELRCDPISGHTALYWYRQSLGQGLEFLIYFQGNSAPDKSGLPSDRFSAERTGGSVSTLTIQRTQQEDSAVYLCASSRQKETQYFGPGTRLLVL.

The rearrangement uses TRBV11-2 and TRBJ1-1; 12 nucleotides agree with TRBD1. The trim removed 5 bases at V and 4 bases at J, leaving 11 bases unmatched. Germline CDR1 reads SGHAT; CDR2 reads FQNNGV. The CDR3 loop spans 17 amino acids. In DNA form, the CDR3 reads TGTGCCAGCAGCCCAGGGGACAGGGGGCGGTCGGGCACTGAAGCTTTCTTT. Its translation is CASSPGDRGRSGTEAFF.

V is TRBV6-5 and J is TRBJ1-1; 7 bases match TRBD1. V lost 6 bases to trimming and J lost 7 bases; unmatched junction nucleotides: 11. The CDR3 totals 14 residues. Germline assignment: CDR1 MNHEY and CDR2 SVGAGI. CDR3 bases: TGTGCCAGCAGGGAAGGTGGGGACAGCCGTGAAGCTTTCTTT. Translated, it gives CASREGGDSREAFF.

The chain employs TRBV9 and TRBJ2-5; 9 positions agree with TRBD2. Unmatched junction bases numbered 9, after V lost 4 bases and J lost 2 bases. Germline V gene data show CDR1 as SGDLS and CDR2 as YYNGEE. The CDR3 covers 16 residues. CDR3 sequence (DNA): TGTGCCAGCAGCCTCACGACTAGCGGAGCTCAAGAGACCCAGTACTTC. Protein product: CASSLTTSGAQETQYF.

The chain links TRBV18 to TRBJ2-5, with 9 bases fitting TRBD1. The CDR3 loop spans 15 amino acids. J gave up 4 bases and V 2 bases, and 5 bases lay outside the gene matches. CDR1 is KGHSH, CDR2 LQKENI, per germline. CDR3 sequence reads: CASSPLQTGGETQYF. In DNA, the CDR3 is TGTGCCAGCTCACCATTGCAGACAGGGGGAGAGACCCAGTACTTC.

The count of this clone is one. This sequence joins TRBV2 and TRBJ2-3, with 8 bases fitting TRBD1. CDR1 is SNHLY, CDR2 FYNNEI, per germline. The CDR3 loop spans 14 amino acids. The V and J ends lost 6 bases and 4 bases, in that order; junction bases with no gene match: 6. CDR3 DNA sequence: TGTGCCAGCAGCCTGGACAGGGCGGCAGATACGCAGTATTTT. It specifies CASSLDRAADTQYF.

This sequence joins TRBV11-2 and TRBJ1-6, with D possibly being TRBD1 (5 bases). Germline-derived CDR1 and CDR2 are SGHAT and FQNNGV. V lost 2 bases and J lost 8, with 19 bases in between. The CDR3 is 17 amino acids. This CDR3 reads CASSLRGLSPRDSPLHF. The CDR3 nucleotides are TGTGCCAGCAGCTTACGGGGACTCTCTCCCCGTGATTCACCCCTCCACTTT.

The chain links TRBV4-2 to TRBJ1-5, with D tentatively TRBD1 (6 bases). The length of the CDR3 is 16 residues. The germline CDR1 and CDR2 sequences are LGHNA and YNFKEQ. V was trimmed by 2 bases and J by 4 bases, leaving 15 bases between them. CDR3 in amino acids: CASSQLLNRENQPQHF. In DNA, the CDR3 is TGTGCCAGCAGCCAACTACTCAACAGGGAGAATCAGCCCCAGCATTTT.

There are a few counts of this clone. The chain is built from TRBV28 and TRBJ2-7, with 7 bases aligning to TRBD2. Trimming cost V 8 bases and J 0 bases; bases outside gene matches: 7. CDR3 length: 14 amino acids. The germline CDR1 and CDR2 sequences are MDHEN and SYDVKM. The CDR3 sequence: CASSPSGSSYEQYF. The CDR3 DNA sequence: TGTGCCAGCTCACCTAGCGGAAGCTCCTACGAGCAGTACTTC. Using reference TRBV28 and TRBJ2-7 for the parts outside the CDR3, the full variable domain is DVKVTQSSRYLVKRTGEKVFLECVQDMDHENMFWYRQDPGLGLRLIYFSYDVKMKEKGDIPEGYSVSREKKERFSLILESASTNQTSMYLCASSPSGSSYEQYFGPGTRLTVT.

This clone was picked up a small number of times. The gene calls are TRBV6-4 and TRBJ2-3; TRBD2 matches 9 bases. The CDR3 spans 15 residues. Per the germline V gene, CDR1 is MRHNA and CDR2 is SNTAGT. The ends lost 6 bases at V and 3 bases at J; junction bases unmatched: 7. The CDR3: CASSEGLADTDTQYF. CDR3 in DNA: TGTGCCAGCAGCGAGGGACTAGCAGATACAGATACGCAGTATTTT.

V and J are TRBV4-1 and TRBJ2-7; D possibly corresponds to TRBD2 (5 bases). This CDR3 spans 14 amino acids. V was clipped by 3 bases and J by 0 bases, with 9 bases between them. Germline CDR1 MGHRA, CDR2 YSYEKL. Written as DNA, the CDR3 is TGCGCCAGCAGCCAGAGAGGGAGCTCCTACGAGCAGTACTTC. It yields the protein CASSQRGSSYEQYF.

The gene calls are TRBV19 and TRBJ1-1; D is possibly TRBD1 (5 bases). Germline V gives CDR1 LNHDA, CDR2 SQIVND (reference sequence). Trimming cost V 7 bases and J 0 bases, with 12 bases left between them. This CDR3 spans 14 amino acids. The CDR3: CASTLQGLNTEAFF. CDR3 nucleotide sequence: TGTGCCAGTACTCTGCAGGGCCTGAACACTGAAGCTTTCTTT.

The CDR3 reads CASSLFTATEGNGYTF. The CDR3, as DNA: TGCGCCAGCAGCTTATTTACAGCCACTGAAGGTAATGGCTACACCTTC. The chain uses TRBV5-1 and TRBJ1-2; no firm D call. Germline-derived CDR1 and CDR2 are SGHRS and YFSETQ. V lost 2 bases to trimming and J lost 6 bases, with 20 bases between them. CDR3 length equals 16 residues. Full variable domain (remainder filled in from reference TRBV5-1 and TRBJ1-2): KAGVTQTPRYLIKTRGQQVTLSCSPISGHRSVSWYQQTPGQGLQFLFEYFSETQRNKGNFPGRFSGRQFSNSRSEMNVSTLELGDSALYLCASSLFTATEGNGYTFGSGTRLTVV.

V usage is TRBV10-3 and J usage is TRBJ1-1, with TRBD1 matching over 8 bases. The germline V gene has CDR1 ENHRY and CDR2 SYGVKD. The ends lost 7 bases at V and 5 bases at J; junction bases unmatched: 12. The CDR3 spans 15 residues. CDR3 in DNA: TGTGCCATCAATAACCCAGGACAGGGAGTTACTGAAGCTTTCTTT. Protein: CAINNPGQGVTEAFF.

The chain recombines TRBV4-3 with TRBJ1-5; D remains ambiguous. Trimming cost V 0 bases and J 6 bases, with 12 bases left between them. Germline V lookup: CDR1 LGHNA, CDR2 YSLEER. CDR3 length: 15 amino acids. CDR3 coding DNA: TGCGCCAGCAGCCAAGATTGGGGAGGCCGTCAGCCCCAGCATTTT. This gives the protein CASSQDWGGRQPQHF.

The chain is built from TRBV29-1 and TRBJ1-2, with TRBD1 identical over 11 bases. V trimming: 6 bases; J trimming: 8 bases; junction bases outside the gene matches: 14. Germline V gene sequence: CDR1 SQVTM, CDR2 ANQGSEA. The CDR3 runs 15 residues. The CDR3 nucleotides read TGCAGCGTAGAGCCCGGGACAGGGGGTCTTGGAGGCTACACCTTC. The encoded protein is CSVEPGTGGLGGYTF.

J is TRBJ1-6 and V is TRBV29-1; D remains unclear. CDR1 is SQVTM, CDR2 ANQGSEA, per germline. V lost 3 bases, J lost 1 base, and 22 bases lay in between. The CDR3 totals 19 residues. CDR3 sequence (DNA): TGCAGCGTTGACGAAGCGGGCGCGCTTGGTGGGTCCTATAATTCACCCCTCCACTTT. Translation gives CSVDEAGALGGSYNSPLHF.

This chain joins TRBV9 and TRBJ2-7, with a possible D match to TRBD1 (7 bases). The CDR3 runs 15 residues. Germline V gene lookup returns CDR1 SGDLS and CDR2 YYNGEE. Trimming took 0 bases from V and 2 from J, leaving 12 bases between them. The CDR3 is CASSVGGTVTYEQYF. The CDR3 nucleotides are TGTGCCAGCAGCGTAGGCGGGACAGTAACCTACGAGCAGTACTTC.

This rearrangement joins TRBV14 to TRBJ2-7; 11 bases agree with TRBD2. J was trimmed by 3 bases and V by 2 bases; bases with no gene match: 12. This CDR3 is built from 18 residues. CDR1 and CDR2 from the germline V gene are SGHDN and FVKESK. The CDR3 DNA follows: TGTGCCAGCAGCCAACGGACTAGCGGGCGTCCAGAGAACTACGAGCAGTACTTC. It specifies CASSQRTSGRPENYEQYF.

CDR3 DNA sequence: TGCAGCGTTGGGCTAGCGGGGGGGTACCAAGAGACCCAGTACTTC. Translation: CSVGLAGGYQETQYF. V usage is TRBV29-1 and J usage is TRBJ2-5; 12 bases align to TRBD2. There are 15 residues in the CDR3. Germline V gives CDR1 SQVTM, CDR2 ANQGSEA. The J segment lost 0 bases and the V segment lost 4 bases, leaving 3 bases of the junction unmatched. The variable domain in full, with the rest retrieved from reference TRBV29-1 and TRBJ2-5, is SAVISQKPSRDICQRGTSLTIQCQVDSQVTMMFWYRQQPGQSLTLIATANQGSEATYESGFVIDKFPISRPNLTFSTLTVSNMSPEDSSIYLCSVGLAGGYQETQYFGPGTRLLVL.

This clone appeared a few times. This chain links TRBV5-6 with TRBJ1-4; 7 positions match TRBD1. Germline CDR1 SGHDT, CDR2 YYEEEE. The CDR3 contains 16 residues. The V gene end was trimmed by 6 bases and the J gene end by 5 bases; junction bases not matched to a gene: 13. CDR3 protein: CASTISTGALNEKLFF. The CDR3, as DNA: TGTGCCAGCACCATCTCTACAGGGGCCCTAAATGAAAAACTGTTTTTT.